This TCR beta chain was sequenced for a study of CD8 T cells in ankylosing spondylitis. Study-wide results and caveats: A motif in TCR beta, a set of eight or nine highly homologous variants, appeared characteristic of ankylosing spondylitis blood. Disease-linked clones displayed a CD8+ phenotype and appeared relatively rarely in peripheral blood. Reportedly, matched ankylosing spondylitis synovial fluid was significantly enriched for disease-linked clones.

Concerning this clonotype itself: Its matching antigen is unknown.

The germline V gene encodes CDR1 SGHRS and CDR2 YFSETQ. CDR3 size: 18 residues. The germline V and J ends were trimmed by 2 bases and 0 bases, with 18 bases remaining between them. TCRdb called the 5' RACE reads again in MiXCR, with one record for every CDR3 protein. The sample shows hundreds of thousands of distinct CDR3 sequences, over 15% of them seen only once. The clonotype originates from a male donor with ankylosing spondylitis. Sequencing was performed on blood, either unsorted or a sorted T cell fraction (not recorded which). The V call is TRBV5-1, the J call TRBJ2-1, with TRBD2 as a possible D gene (6 bases). The chain's CDR3 is CASSFPTLALSSYNEQFF. CDR3 in DNA: TGCGCCAGCAGCTTCCCTACACTAGCCCTGAGCTCCTACAATGAGCAGTTCTTC.